What follows describes a single TCR beta chain. The data were obtained in a study of blood T cell repertoires in COVID-19. In the original processing: Amplification of reference gene primers was used by the study to estimate nucleated cell counts. The table came from immunoSEQ multiplex PCR; TCRdb's copy has only in-frame clones and leaves some out. That table furnishes V, J and clone size, whereas the DNA furnished D and trimming. The sample shows around 270,000 clones, about 86% of them seen only once. V lost 4 bases and J lost 2; bases outside the gene matches: 4. Germline V gene sequence: CDR1 MGHRA, CDR2 YSYEKL. CDR3 size: 14 residues.

This clonotype was obtained from a person between 65 and 79 years old with COVID-19, enrolled during active disease. Sequencing input: peripheral blood. The chain has TRBV4-1 and TRBJ1-1, with 7 bases lining up with TRBD1. The CDR3 region has the DNA TGCGCCAGCAGCCCAGGGGGGAAAAACACTGAAGCTTTCTTT. It translates to CASSPGGKNTEAFF.